This record looks at one T cell receptor (beta chain) sequence and its context. What it recognizes is unknown. The data belong to a study of cytomegalovirus exposure and HLA in healthy donors. The wider study: Earlier, 150 million to 200 million T cells were analyzed, and fewer than 120 million unique TCR beta sequences were found among them.

60 Vbeta and 13 Jbeta primers were used in PCR. Profiling relied on immunoSEQ multiplex PCR, and the TCRdb table lists in-frame clones only, not all of them. The sample holds about 180,000 clones, roughly 80% seen once. Trimming cost V 1 base and J 2 bases, with 11 bases left between them. The germline gives CDR1 MGHDK, CDR2 SYGVNS. The CDR3 is 15 residues long. Findings and caveats of the study: At a 0.05 false discovery rate, a later analysis found 15,000 to 20,000 TCR beta sequences to be associated with HLA alleles.

The sequenced material came from PBMCs. The J gene is TRBJ2-5, the V gene TRBV25-1; D uncertain. This sequence was found in a man aged 25-45 years in good health and CMV-seropositive. CDR3 protein: CASSESFPVQETQYF. The CDR3 DNA is TGTGCCAGCAGTGAATCGTTCCCTGTTCAAGAGACCCAGTACTTC.